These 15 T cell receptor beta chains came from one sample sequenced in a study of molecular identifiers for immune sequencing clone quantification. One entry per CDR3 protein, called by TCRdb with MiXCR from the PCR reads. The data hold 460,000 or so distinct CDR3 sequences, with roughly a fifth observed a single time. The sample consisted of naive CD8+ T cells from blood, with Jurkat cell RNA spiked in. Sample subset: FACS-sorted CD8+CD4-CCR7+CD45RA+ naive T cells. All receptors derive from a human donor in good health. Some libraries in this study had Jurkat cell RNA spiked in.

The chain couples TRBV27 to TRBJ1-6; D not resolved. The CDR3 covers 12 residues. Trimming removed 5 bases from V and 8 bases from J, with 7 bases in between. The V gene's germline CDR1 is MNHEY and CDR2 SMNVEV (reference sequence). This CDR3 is CASSASHSPLHF. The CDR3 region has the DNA TGTGCCAGCAGTGCCTCACATTCACCCCTCCACTTT.

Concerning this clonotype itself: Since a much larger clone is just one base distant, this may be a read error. The CDR3 spells CACSEYDTQYF. The CDR3 DNA sequence: TGTGCCTGCAGCGAATATGATACGCAGTATTTT. The chain links TRBV9 to TRBJ2-3; D is unclear. Looked up from germline, CDR1 is SGDLS and CDR2 is YYNGEE. The CDR3 consists of 11 residues.

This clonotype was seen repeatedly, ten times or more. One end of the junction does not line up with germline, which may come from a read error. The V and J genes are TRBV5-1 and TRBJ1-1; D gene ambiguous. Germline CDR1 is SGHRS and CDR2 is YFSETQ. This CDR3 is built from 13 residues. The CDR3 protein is CASSLAPNTEAFF. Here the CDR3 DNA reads TGTGCCAGCAGCTTAGCACCTAACACTGAAGCTTTCTTT.

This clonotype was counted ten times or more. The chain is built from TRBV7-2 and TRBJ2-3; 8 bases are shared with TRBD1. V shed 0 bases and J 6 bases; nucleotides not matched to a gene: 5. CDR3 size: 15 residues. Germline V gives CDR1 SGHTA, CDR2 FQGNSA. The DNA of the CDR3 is TGTGCCAGCAGCTTAGCGGAGGGACAGGTCGATACGCAGTATTTT. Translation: CASSLAEGQVDTQYF.

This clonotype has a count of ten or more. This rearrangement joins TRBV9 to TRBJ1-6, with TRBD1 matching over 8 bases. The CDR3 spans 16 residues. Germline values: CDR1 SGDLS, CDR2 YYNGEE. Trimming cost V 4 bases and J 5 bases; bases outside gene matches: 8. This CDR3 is CASSPGQGYNNSPLHF. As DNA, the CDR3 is TGTGCCAGCAGCCCCGGACAGGGCTACAATAATTCACCCCTCCACTTT.

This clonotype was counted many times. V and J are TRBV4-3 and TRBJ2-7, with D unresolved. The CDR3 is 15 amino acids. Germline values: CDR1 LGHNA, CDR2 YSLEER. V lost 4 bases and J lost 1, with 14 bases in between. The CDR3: CASSLSPPGSYEQYF. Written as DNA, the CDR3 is TGCGCCAGCAGCCTCTCGCCCCCCGGTTCCTACGAGCAGTACTTC.

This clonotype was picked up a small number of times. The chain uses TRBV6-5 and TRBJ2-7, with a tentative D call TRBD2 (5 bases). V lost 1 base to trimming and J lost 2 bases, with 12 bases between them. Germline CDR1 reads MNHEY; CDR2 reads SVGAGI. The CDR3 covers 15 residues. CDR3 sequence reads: CASSYYGKRPYEQYF. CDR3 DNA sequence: TGTGCCAGCAGTTACTACGGGAAGAGGCCCTACGAGCAGTACTTC.

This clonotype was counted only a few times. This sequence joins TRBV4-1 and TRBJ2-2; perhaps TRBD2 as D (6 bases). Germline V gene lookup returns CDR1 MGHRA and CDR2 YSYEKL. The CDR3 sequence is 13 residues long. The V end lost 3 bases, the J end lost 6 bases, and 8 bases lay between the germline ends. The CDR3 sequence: CASSQEGPGELFF. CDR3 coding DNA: TGCGCCAGCAGCCAGGAGGGACCCGGGGAGCTGTTTTTT.

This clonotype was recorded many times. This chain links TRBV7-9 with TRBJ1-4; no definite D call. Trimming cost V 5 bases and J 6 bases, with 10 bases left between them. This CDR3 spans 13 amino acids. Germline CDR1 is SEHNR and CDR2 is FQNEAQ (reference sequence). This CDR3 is CASSPELYEKLFF. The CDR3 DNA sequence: TGTGCCAGCAGCCCAGAATTATATGAAAAACTGTTTTTT.

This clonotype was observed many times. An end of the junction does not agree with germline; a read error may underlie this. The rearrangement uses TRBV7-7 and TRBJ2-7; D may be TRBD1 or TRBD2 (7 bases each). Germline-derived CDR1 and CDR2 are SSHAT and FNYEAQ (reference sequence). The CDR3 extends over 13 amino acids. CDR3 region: CASSQTGEGQQYF. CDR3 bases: TGTGCTAGCAGCCAAACAGGGGAGGGGCAGCAGTACTTC.

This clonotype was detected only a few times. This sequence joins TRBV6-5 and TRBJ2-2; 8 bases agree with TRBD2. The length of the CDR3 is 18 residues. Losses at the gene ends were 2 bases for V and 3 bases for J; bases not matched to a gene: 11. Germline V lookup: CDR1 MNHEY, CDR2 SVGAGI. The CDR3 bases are TGTGCCAGCAGTTACCAAAACCGGGGGGGGAGGGACACCGGGGAGCTGTTTTTT. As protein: CASSYQNRGGRDTGELFF.

The DNA of the CDR3 is TGTGCCAGCAGCTTAAGTACAGGACTCCGGAGGGAGCAGTACTTC. This codes for CASSLSTGLRREQYF. The chain recombines TRBV7-9 with TRBJ2-7; D could derive from TRBD1 or TRBD2 (5 bases each). The CDR3 spans 15 residues. With 2 bases removed from V and 7 bases from J, the gap between germline ends came to 18 bases. Germline V gene sequence: CDR1 SEHNR, CDR2 FQNEAQ (reference sequence).

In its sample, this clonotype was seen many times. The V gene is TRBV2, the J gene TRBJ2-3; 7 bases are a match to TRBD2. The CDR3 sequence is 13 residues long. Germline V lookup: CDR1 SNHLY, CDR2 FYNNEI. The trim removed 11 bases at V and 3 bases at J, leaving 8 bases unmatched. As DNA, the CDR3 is TGTGCCGGCCGGGAGGTGGGAACAGATACGCAGTATTTT. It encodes CAGREVGTDTQYF.

The CDR3: CASSREEGTTAYEQYF. CDR3 sequence (DNA): TGTGCCAGCAGCCGAGAAGAGGGGACTACGGCCTACGAGCAGTACTTC. The V and J genes are TRBV4-2 and TRBJ2-7; 7 bases agree with TRBD2. The germline gives CDR1 LGHNA, CDR2 YNFKEQ. V dropped 4 bases and J dropped 2; count of bases not matched to a gene: 11. The CDR3 totals 16 residues.

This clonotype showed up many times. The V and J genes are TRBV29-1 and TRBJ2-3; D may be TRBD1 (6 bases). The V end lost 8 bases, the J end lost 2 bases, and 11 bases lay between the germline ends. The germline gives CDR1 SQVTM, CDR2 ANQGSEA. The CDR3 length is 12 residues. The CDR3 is CSSDSDTDTQYF. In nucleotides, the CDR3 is TGCAGCTCGGACAGCGACACAGATACGCAGTATTTT.